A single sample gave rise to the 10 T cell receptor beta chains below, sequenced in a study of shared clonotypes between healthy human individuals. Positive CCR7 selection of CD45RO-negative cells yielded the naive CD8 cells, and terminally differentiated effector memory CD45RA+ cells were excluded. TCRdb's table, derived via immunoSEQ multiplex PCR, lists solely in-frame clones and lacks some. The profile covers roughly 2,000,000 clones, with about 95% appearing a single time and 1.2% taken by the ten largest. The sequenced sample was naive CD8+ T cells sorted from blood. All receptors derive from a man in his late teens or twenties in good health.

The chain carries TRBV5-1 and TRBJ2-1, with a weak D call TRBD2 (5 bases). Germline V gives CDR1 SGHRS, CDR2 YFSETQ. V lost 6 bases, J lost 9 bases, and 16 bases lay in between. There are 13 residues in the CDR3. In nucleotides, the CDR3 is TGCGCCAGCACCCGAGGGCCCATCGGTGAGCAGTTCTTC. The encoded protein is CASTRGPIGEQFF.

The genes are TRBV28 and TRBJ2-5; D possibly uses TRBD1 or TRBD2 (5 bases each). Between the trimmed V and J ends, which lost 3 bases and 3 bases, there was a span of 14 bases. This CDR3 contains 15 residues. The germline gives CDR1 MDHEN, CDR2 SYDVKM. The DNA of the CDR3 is TGTGCCAGCAGTTTTCTGGTCGGGGCCGAAGAGACCCAGTACTTC. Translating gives CASSFLVGAEETQYF.

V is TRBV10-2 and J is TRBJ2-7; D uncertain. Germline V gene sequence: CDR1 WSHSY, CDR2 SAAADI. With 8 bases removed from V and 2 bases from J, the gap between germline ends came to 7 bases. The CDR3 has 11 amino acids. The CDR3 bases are TGCGCCAGCCGCGAGGCCTACGAGCAGTACTTC. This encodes CASREAYEQYF.

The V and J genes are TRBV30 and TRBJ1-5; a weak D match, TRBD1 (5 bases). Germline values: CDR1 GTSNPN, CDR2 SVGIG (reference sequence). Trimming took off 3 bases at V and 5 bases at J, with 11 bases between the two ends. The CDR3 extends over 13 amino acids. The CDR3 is CAWRARGDQPQHF. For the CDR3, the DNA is TGTGCCTGGAGAGCACGGGGGGATCAGCCCCAGCATTTT.

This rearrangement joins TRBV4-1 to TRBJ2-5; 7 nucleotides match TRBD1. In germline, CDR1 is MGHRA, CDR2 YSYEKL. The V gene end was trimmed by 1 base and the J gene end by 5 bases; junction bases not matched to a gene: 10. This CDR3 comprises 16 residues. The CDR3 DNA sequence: TGCGCCAGCAGCCAAGTCGCCACAGGGGAAGGTGAGACCCAGTACTTC. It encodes CASSQVATGEGETQYF.

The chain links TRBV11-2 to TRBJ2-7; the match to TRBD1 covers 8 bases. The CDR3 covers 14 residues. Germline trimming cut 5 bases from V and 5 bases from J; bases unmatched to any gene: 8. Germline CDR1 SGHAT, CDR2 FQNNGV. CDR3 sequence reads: CASSPRTGLDEQYF. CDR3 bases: TGTGCCAGCAGCCCACGGACAGGGCTGGACGAGCAGTACTTC. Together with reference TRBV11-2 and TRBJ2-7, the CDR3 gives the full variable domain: EAGVAQSPRYKIIEKRQSVAFWCNPISGHATLYWYQQILGQGPKLLIQFQNNGVVDDSQLPKDRFSAERLKGVDSTLKIQPAKLEDSAVYLCASSPRTGLDEQYFGPGTRLTVT.

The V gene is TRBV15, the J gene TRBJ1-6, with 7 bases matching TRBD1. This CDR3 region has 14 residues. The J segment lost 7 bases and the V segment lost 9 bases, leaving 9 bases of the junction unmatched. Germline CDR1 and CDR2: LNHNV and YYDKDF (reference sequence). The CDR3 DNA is TGTGCCACATCAGCCGGGACAGCGAATTCACCCCTCCACTTT. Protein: CATSAGTANSPLHF.

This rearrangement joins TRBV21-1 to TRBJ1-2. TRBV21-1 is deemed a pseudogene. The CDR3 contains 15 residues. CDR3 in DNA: TGTGCCAGCAGCAAAGCTTGGACGGCTAACTATGGCTACACCTTC. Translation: CASSKAWTANYGYTF.

The CDR3 sequence: CASIKGLAANTGELFF. In DNA, the CDR3 is TGTGCCAGCATCAAGGGACTAGCGGCGAACACCGGGGAGCTGTTTTTT. This rearrangement joins TRBV7-2 to TRBJ2-2; 11 bases are a match to TRBD2. In germline, CDR1 is SGHTA, CDR2 FQGNSA. The CDR3 contains 16 residues. J lost 0 bases, V lost 7 bases, and 4 bases had no gene match.

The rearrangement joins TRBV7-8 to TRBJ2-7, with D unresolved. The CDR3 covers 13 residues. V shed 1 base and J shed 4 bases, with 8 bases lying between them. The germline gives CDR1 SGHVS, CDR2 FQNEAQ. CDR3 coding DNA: TGTGCCAGCAGCTTAGATCAGCCTTACGAGCAGTACTTC. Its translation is CASSLDQPYEQYF.